This T cell receptor (beta chain) was observed in a study of control samples from healthy donors and cancer patients. Libraries were prepared by immunoSEQ multiplex PCR; TCRdb keeps only in-frame clonotypes and omits some of them. The sample lists some 45,000 clones; approximately 90% were seen once. Looked up from germline, CDR1 is SGDLS and CDR2 is YYNGEE. The CDR3 length is 13 residues. Trimming removed 0 bases from V and 4 bases from J, with 5 bases in between. This sequence was found in a woman in her thirties or forties with head and neck cancer. Specimen: PBMCs. This chain joins TRBV9 and TRBJ2-1; D is perhaps TRBD1 (5 bases). The DNA for the CDR3 is TGTGCCAGCAGCGTAGGGACATACAATGAGCAGTTCTTC. It is translated as CASSVGTYNEQFF.